Listed here is a single T cell receptor (beta chain). Here immunoSEQ multiplex PCR was the method, and the copy in TCRdb shows in-frame clones only, minus some. Of 260,000 or so clones listed, about 92% are singletons. CDR3 length equals 15 residues. The germline V gene encodes CDR1 SNHLY and CDR2 FYNNEI. Trimming removed 6 bases from V and 0 bases from J; junction bases left unmatched: 4. The data stem from a study of cytomegalovirus exposure and HLA in healthy donors. The clonotype comes from a woman aged 25 to 39 in good health and CMV-seronegative. The sample taken for sequencing was PBMCs. The chain recombines TRBV2 with TRBJ2-2, with TRBD1 matching 7 bases. The CDR3 loop is CASRAGTANTGELFF. CDR3 nucleotide sequence: TGTGCCAGCAGAGCCGGGACAGCGAACACCGGGGAGCTGTTTTTT.